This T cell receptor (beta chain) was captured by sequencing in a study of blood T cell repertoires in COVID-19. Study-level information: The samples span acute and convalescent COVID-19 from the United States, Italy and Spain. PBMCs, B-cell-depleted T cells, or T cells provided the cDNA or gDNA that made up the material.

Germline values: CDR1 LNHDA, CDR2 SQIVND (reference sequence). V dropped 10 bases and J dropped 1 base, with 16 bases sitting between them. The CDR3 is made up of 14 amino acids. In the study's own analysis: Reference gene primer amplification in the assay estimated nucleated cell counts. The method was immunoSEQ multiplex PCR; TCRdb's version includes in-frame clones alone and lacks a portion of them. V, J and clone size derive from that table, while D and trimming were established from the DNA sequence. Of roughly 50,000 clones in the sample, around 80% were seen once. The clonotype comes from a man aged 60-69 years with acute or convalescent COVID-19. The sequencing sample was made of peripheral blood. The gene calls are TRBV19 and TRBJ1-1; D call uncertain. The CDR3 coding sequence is TGTGCCACCCTTATGACGGAGTCGAACACTGAAGCTTTCTTT. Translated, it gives CATLMTESNTEAFF.